This passage covers 23 T cell receptor beta chains from one sample sequenced in a study of a mutant IDH1 vaccine in newly diagnosed glioma. Regarding time point: week 11, during vaccination. It was 300 ug of mutant IDH1 20-mer peptide that made up each vaccine dose, given with topical imiquimod. Produced via immunoSEQ multiplex PCR; TCRdb's table is partial and in-frame only. The table includes around 60,000 clones, about nine tenths detected once. No antigen has been assigned to these receptors. This specimen was PBMCs, taken from a glioma patient whose treatment included an IDH1 peptide vaccine. These receptors originate from a man between 40 and 49 years old with glioma.

The chain combines TRBV4-1 with TRBJ1-2; D is unclear. CDR1 MGHRA and CDR2 YSYEKL come from the germline V gene. The CDR3 spans 15 residues. V was clipped by 5 bases and J by 3 bases, with 16 bases between them. CDR3 in amino acids: CASSLHSGADYGYTF. Here the CDR3 DNA reads TGCGCCAGCAGCTTGCACAGCGGAGCAGACTATGGCTACACCTTC.

This clone appeared once. The chain has TRBV15 and TRBJ1-6; D is unclear. This CDR3 comprises 16 residues. Trimming cost V 3 bases and J 5 bases, with 14 bases left between them. CDR1 LNHNV and CDR2 YYDKDF come from the germline V gene (reference sequence). The CDR3 loop is CATSSTALTNNSPLHF. The CDR3 coding sequence is TGTGCCACCAGCAGTACGGCACTCACTAATAATTCACCCCTCCACTTT.

The chain combines TRBV5-1 with TRBJ1-1, with 11 bases aligning to TRBD1. Per the germline V gene, CDR1 is SGHRS and CDR2 is YFSETQ. V gave up 4 bases and J gave up 4 bases; unmatched junction bases: 9. CDR3 length: 16 amino acids. CDR3 loop: CASSPGQGAGGTEAFF. CDR3 coding DNA: TGCGCCAGCAGCCCAGGACAGGGGGCGGGAGGCACTGAAGCTTTCTTT.

This chain uses TRBV28 with TRBJ2-1, with D tentatively TRBD1 (6 bases). The CDR3 totals 13 residues. CDR1 MDHEN and CDR2 SYDVKM come from the germline V gene. Between the trimmed V and J ends, which lost 7 bases and 6 bases, there was a span of 13 bases. The CDR3 nucleotides are TGTGCCAGCACCAGTCAGGGGCGCAATGAGCAGTTCTTC. It is translated as CASTSQGRNEQFF.

The chain carries TRBV5-1 and TRBJ2-1; TRBD2 matches 8 bases. This CDR3 contains 13 residues. Germline lookup yields CDR1 SGHRS and CDR2 YFSETQ. V lost 3 bases and J lost 6; bases outside the gene matches: 2. The DNA of the CDR3 is TGCGCCAGCAGCTCCGGGACTAGCAATGAGCAGTTCTTC. It translates to CASSSGTSNEQFF.

The gene calls are TRBV11-3 and TRBJ2-2; tentative D call: TRBD2 (6 bases). Trimming cost V 0 bases and J 5 bases, with 13 bases left between them. CDR3 size: 16 residues. Per the germline V gene, CDR1 is SGHNT and CDR2 is YENEEA. CDR3 bases: TGTGCCAGCAGCTTAGATACTAGCCCGCGTACCGGGGAGCTGTTTTTT. Translation: CASSLDTSPRTGELFF.

The chain combines TRBV30 with TRBJ1-5; D is unresolved. In germline, CDR1 is GTSNPN, CDR2 SVGIG (reference sequence). Trimming removed 1 base from V and 5 bases from J, with 9 bases in between. CDR3 size: 13 residues. CDR3 in amino acids: CAWSALDHQPQHF. In nucleotides, the CDR3 is TGTGCCTGGAGTGCCCTGGACCATCAGCCCCAGCATTTT. Complete variable domain (other parts from reference TRBV30 and TRBJ1-5): SQTIHQWPATLVQPVGSPLSLECTVEGTSNPNLYWYRQAAGRGLQLLFYSVGIGQISSEVPQNLSASRPQDRQFILSSKKLLLSDSGFYLCAWSALDHQPQHFGDGTRLSIL.

The J gene is TRBJ2-3, the V gene TRBV19; no clear D. CDR3 length: 15 amino acids. Looked up from germline, CDR1 is LNHDA and CDR2 is SQIVND (reference sequence). V was trimmed by 4 bases and J by 1 base, leaving 12 bases between them. CDR3 protein: CASSNGGIGTDTQYF. The CDR3 region has the DNA TGTGCCAGTAGTAATGGTGGGATTGGCACAGATACGCAGTATTTT.

The rearrangement uses TRBV4-2 and TRBJ1-3; no clear D gene. The CDR3 consists of 12 residues. V lost 10 bases and J lost 0, with 7 bases in between. The germline gives CDR1 LGHNA, CDR2 YNFKEQ. The CDR3 loop reads CAIHSSGNTIYF. CDR3 sequence (DNA): TGTGCCATCCACAGCTCTGGAAACACCATATATTTT.

The chain couples TRBV28 to TRBJ2-1; 8 bases are shared with TRBD2. Per the germline V gene, CDR1 is MDHEN and CDR2 is SYDVKM. Unmatched junction bases numbered 3, after V lost 5 bases and J lost 3 bases. The CDR3 loop spans 14 amino acids. The CDR3 DNA reads as TGTGCCAGCAGTCTCAGCGGGAGCTACAATGAGCAGTTCTTC. Its translation is CASSLSGSYNEQFF.

The chain carries TRBV5-1 and TRBJ2-2, with TRBD2 matching over 8 bases. V dropped 6 bases and J dropped 4; count of bases not matched to a gene: 11. Germline values: CDR1 SGHRS, CDR2 YFSETQ. CDR3 length: 16 residues. The CDR3 DNA reads TGCGCCAGCACCGATCACAGCGGGGGTGTCACCGGGGAGCTGTTTTTT. This sequence encodes CASTDHSGGVTGELFF.

As to this clone: Other DNA variants within this sample encode the same CDR3. The V gene is TRBV6-6, the J gene TRBJ2-7; perhaps TRBD1 as D (5 bases). The V end lost 0 bases, the J end lost 5 bases, and 14 bases lay between the germline ends. CDR1 is MNHNY and CDR2 is SVGAGI in the germline V gene (reference sequence). The CDR3 length is 15 residues. The CDR3 here is CASSYSSQGNDEQYF. In nucleotides, the CDR3 is TGTGCCAGCAGTTACTCGAGTCAGGGAAACGACGAGCAGTACTTC.

The chain links TRBV5-5 to TRBJ2-3; possibly TRBD2 for D (6 bases). Trimming pared 0 bases from V and 1 base from J, leaving 12 bases between. CDR1 SGHKS and CDR2 YYEKEE come from the germline V gene (reference sequence). The CDR3 is 16 amino acids. The CDR3 sequence is CASSLVAGSGTDTQYF. Here the CDR3 DNA reads TGTGCCAGCAGCTTGGTGGCGGGGTCTGGCACAGATACGCAGTATTTT. The whole variable domain, filled in from reference TRBV5-5 and TRBJ2-3, reads DAGVTQSPTHLIKTRGQQVTLRCSPISGHKSVSWYQQVLGQGPQFIFQYYEKEERGRGNFPDRFSARQFPNYSSELNVNALLLGDSALYLCASSLVAGSGTDTQYFGPGTRLTVL.

This chain links TRBV5-1 with TRBJ2-1, with D tentatively TRBD1 (5 bases). Germline CDR1 SGHRS, CDR2 YFSETQ. The CDR3 extends over 16 amino acids. V lost 3 bases to trimming and J lost 3 bases, with 16 bases between them. The CDR3 loop reads CASSSVGMGRYNEQFF. In DNA, the CDR3 is TGCGCCAGCAGCTCCGTTGGGATGGGGCGCTACAATGAGCAGTTCTTC.

The CDR3 sequence is CASSSGAARLSGNTIYF. The CDR3 nucleotides are TGTGCCAGCAGCTCGGGGGCAGCACGACTCTCTGGAAACACCATATATTTT. The V call is TRBV7-2, the J call TRBJ1-3; D is perhaps TRBD1 (6 bases). This CDR3 has 17 amino acids. Trimming shortened V by 4 bases and J by 0 bases, and 16 bases separated the two germline ends. The V gene's germline CDR1 is SGHTA and CDR2 FQGNSA. Full variable domain (missing parts from reference TRBV7-2 and TRBJ1-3): GAGVSQSPSNKVTEKGKDVELRCDPISGHTALYWYRQSLGQGLEFLIYFQGNSAPDKSGLPSDRFSAERTGGSVSTLTIQRTQQEDSAVYLCASSSGAARLSGNTIYFGEGSWLTVV.

This sequence joins TRBV19 and TRBJ1-1; D possibly corresponds to TRBD1 (5 bases). V lost 5 bases and J lost 8, with 18 bases in between. The CDR3 contains 14 residues. Germline lookup yields CDR1 LNHDA and CDR2 SQIVND (reference sequence). The CDR3 region is CASSPDGAGTEAFF. CDR3 DNA sequence: TGTGCCAGTAGTCCCGACGGGGCAGGGACCGAAGCTTTCTTT.

The chain combines TRBV5-1 with TRBJ2-3; D is possibly TRBD1 or TRBD2 (5 bases each). The V and J ends lost 4 bases and 3 bases respectively, with 12 bases between them. The length of the CDR3 is 14 residues. The germline gives CDR1 SGHRS, CDR2 YFSETQ. In nucleotides, the CDR3 is TGCGCCAGCAGCGGCATGGGGGTGACAGATACGCAGTATTTT. Its protein product is CASSGMGVTDTQYF.

This clone was picked up one time. V gene TRBV29-1 combines with J gene TRBJ2-4; no clear D. Germline V gene lookup returns CDR1 SQVTM and CDR2 ANQGSEA. The CDR3 covers 14 residues. The V end was cut by 6 bases, the J end by 9 bases, with 21 bases between. CDR3 nucleotides: TGCAGCGTCATATTTTTGACTGAGTGGGGCATTCAGTACTTC. As protein: CSVIFLTEWGIQYF. Complete variable domain (other parts from reference TRBV29-1 and TRBJ2-4): SAVISQKPSRDICQRGTSLTIQCQVDSQVTMMFWYRQQPGQSLTLIATANQGSEATYESGFVIDKFPISRPNLTFSTLTVSNMSPEDSSIYLCSVIFLTEWGIQYFGAGTRLSVL.

The chain couples TRBV2 to TRBJ2-3; 10 bases match TRBD2. CDR3 length equals 14 residues. V lost 4 bases to trimming and J lost 12 bases; unmatched junction nucleotides: 10. Germline loops: CDR1 SNHLY, CDR2 FYNNEI. CDR3 protein: CASSVASGGAKQYF. In DNA form, the CDR3 reads TGTGCCAGCAGTGTAGCCAGCGGGGGGGCCAAACAGTATTTT.

The rearrangement joins TRBV4-1 to TRBJ1-6, with 7 bases identical to TRBD1. From germline, CDR1 is MGHRA and CDR2 YSYEKL. The junction had 14 bases not matched to a gene; V was cut back by 1 base and J by 8 bases. The CDR3 contains 18 residues. CDR3 sequence reads: CASSQVAGGKNNYSPLHF. The CDR3 DNA sequence: TGCGCCAGCAGCCAAGTGGCAGGGGGGAAAAATAATTATTCACCCCTCCACTTT.

The chain has TRBV5-6 and TRBJ1-3; D gene unclear. This CDR3 spans 13 amino acids. The V end was cut by 7 bases, the J end by 3 bases, with 11 bases between. Germline V gives CDR1 SGHDT, CDR2 YYEEEE. CDR3 in DNA: TGTGCCAGCGCGGGGTCTATTGGAAACACCATATATTTT. This sequence encodes CASAGSIGNTIYF.

This chain joins TRBV5-1 and TRBJ2-7, with 13 positions matching TRBD2. Losses at the gene ends were 5 bases for V and 2 bases for J; bases not matched to a gene: 10. The CDR3 is 17 amino acids. Germline V gives CDR1 SGHRS, CDR2 YFSETQ. This CDR3 is CASSRHPGTSGAYEQYF. In nucleotides, the CDR3 is TGCGCCAGCAGTCGTCACCCAGGGACTAGCGGGGCCTACGAGCAGTACTTC. Together with reference TRBV5-1 and TRBJ2-7, the CDR3 gives the full variable domain: KAGVTQTPRYLIKTRGQQVTLSCSPISGHRSVSWYQQTPGQGLQFLFEYFSETQRNKGNFPGRFSGRQFSNSRSEMNVSTLELGDSALYLCASSRHPGTSGAYEQYFGPGTRLTVT.

CDR3: CASNGGYTIYF. In DNA form, the CDR3 reads TGTGCCAGTAATGGTGGGTACACCATATATTTT. This chain connects TRBV19 to TRBJ1-3; D not resolved. The CDR3 has 11 residues. Trimming cost V 7 bases and J 8 bases, with 9 bases left between them. Germline V gene sequence: CDR1 LNHDA, CDR2 SQIVND (reference sequence).